This record covers a single T cell receptor (beta chain). Antigen unknown. The germline V and J ends were trimmed by 6 bases and 3 bases, with 15 bases remaining between them. CDR3 length: 15 amino acids. Germline-derived CDR1 and CDR2 are MNHEY and SVGAGI. PCR used 60 Vbeta primers and 13 Jbeta primers. The data were produced by immunoSEQ multiplex PCR, yet TCRdb's version contains in-frame clones alone and is incomplete. The table records roughly 100,000 clones, roughly 71% of them present only once. The data were obtained in a study of cytomegalovirus exposure and HLA in healthy donors. Study-level results: Later work found most CMV-associated TCR beta chains apparently HLA-restricted.

This receptor was identified in a man aged 40-49 years in good health and CMV-seropositive. The V call is TRBV6-5, the J call TRBJ2-1; D unclear. The sample taken for sequencing was PBMCs. The CDR3 sequence is CASSPTLAYYNEQFF. Written as DNA, the CDR3 is TGTGCCAGCAGCCCGACTTTGGCCTACTACAATGAGCAGTTCTTC.